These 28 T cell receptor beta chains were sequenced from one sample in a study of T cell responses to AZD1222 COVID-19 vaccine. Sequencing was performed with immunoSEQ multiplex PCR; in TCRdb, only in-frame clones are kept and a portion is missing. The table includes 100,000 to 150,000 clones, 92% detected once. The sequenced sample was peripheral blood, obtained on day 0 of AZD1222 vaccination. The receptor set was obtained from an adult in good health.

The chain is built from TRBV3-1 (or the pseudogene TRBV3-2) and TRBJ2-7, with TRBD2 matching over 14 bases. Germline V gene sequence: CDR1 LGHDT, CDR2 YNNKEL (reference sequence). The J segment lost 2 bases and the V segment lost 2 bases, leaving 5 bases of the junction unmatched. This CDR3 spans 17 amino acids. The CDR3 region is CASSQKPGLAGAYEQYF. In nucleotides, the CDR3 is TGTGCCAGCAGCCAAAAGCCGGGACTAGCGGGAGCCTACGAGCAGTACTTC.

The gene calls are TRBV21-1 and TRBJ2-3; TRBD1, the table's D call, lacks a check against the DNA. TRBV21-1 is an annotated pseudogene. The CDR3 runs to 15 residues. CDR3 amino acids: CASSKAPRGGNTQYF. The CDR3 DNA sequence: TGTGCCAGCAGCAAAGCGCCCAGGGGCGGAAATACGCAGTATTTT.

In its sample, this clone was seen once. The CDR3 is CASILRWPRPRGTQYF. CDR3 sequence (DNA): TGTGCCAGCATTCTGCGGTGGCCTCGGCCTCGGGGGACCCAGTACTTC. The V and J genes are TRBV11-3 and TRBJ2-5; D is possibly TRBD2 (5 bases). The germline V gene encodes CDR1 SGHNT and CDR2 YENEEA. V dropped 7 bases and J dropped 7 bases, with 25 bases sitting between them. This CDR3 spans 16 amino acids.

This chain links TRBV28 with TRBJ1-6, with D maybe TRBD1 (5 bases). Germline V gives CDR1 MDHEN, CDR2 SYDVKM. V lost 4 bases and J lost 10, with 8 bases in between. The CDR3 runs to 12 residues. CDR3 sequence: CASSSTASPLHF. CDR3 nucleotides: TGTGCCAGCAGTTCGACAGCCTCACCCCTCCACTTT.

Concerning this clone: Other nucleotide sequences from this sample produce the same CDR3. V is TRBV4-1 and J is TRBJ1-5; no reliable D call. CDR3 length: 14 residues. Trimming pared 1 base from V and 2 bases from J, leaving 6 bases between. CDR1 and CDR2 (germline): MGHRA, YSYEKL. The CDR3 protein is CASSQGAGNQPQHF. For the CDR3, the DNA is TGCGCCAGCAGCCAAGGAGCCGGCAATCAGCCCCAGCATTTT.

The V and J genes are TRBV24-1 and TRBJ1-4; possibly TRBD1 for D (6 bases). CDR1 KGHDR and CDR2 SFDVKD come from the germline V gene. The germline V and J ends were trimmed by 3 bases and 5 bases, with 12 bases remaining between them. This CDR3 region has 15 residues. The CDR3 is CATSDHRDPNEKLFF. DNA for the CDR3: TGTGCCACCAGTGATCACAGGGATCCAAATGAAAAACTGTTTTTT.

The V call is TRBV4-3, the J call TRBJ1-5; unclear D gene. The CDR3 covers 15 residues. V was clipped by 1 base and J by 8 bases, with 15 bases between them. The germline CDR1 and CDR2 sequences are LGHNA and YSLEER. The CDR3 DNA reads TGCGCCAGCAGCCAAGCCCGGCGCAAGGCCGAGCCCCAGCATTTT. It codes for CASSQARRKAEPQHF.

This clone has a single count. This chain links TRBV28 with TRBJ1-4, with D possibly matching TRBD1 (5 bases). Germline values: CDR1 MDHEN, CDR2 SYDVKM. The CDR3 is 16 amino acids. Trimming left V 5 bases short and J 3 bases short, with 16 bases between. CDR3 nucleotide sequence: TGTGCCAGCAGTACACCCGGGAGGGGTGCTAATGAAAAACTGTTTTTT. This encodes CASSTPGRGANEKLFF.

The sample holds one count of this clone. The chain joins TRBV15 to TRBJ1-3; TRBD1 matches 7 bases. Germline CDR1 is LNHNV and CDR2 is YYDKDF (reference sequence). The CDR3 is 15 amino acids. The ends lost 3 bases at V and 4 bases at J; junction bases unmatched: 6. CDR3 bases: TGTGCCACCAGCAGCGACAGGGCGGGGGGAAACACCATATATTTT. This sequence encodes CATSSDRAGGNTIYF.

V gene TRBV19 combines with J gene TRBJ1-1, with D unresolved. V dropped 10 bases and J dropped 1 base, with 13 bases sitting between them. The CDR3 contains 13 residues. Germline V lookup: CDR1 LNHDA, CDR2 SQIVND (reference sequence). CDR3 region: CAIKLRENTEAFF. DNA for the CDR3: TGTGCCATCAAACTGCGGGAGAACACTGAAGCTTTCTTT. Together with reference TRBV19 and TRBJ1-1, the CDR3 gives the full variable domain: DGGITQSPKYLFRKEGQNVTLSCEQNLNHDAMYWYRQDPGQGLRLIYYSQIVNDFQKGDIAEGYSVSREKKESFPLTVTSAQKNPTAFYLCAIKLRENTEAFFGQGTRLTVV.

The CDR3 nucleotides are TGTGCCAGCAGTGTCCAGATGAACACTGAAGCTTTCTTT. Protein product: CASSVQMNTEAFF. The rearrangement links TRBV2 to TRBJ1-1; D gene ambiguous. Germline CDR1 reads SNHLY; CDR2 reads FYNNEI. The CDR3 is 13 amino acids. Trimming shortened V by 4 bases and J by 0 bases, and 6 bases separated the two germline ends.

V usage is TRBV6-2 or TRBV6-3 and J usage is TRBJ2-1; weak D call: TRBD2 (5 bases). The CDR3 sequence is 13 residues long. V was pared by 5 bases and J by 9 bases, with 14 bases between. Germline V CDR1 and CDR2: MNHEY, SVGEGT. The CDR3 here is CASSHPLEVEQFF. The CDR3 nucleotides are TGTGCCAGCAGTCACCCACTAGAGGTTGAGCAGTTCTTC.

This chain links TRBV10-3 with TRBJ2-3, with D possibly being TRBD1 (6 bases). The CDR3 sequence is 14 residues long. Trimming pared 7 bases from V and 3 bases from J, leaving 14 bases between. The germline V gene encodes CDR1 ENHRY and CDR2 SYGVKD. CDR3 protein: CAIKGDVRTDTQYF. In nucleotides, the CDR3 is TGTGCCATCAAGGGGGATGTGAGGACAGATACGCAGTATTTT.

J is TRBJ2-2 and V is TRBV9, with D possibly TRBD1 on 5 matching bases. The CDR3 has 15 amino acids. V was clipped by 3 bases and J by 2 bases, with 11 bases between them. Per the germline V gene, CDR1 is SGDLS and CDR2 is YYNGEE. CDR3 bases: TGTGCCAGCAGCGCCGGACACGGAAACACCGGGGAGCTGTTTTTT. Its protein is CASSAGHGNTGELFF.

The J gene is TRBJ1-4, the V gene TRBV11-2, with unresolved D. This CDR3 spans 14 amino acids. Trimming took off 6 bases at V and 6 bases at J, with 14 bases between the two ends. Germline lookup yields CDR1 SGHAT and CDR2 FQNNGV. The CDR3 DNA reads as TGTGCCAGCAGTCAAGGACGGGGTTATGAAAAACTGTTTTTT. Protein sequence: CASSQGRGYEKLFF.

The CDR3 spells CASSLGTVSSYEQYF. CDR3 nucleotides: TGTGCCAGCAGCTTGGGGACGGTGAGCTCCTACGAGCAGTACTTC. The rearrangement joins TRBV7-2 to TRBJ2-7; D could derive from TRBD1 or TRBD2 (5 bases each). Looked up from germline, CDR1 is SGHTA and CDR2 is FQGNSA. V dropped 3 bases and J dropped 0 bases, with 12 bases sitting between them. The CDR3 totals 15 residues.

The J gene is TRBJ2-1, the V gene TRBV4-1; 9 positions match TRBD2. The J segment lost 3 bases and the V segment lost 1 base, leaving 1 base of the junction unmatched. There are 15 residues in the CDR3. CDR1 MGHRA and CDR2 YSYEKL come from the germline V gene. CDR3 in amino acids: CASSQGLADYNEQFF. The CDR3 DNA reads TGCGCCAGCAGCCAAGGACTAGCGGACTACAATGAGCAGTTCTTC.

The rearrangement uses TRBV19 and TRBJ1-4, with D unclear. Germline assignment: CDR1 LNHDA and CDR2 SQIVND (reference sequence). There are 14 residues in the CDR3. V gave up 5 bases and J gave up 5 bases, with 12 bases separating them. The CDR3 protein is CASSAALGNEKLFF. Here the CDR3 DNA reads TGTGCCAGTAGTGCCGCTTTAGGGAATGAAAAACTGTTTTTT.

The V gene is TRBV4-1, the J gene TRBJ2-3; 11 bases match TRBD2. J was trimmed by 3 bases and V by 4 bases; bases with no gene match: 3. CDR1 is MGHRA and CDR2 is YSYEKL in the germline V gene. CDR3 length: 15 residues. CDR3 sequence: CASSLSGGETDTQYF. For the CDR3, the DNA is TGCGCCAGCAGCCTTAGCGGGGGGGAGACAGATACGCAGTATTTT.

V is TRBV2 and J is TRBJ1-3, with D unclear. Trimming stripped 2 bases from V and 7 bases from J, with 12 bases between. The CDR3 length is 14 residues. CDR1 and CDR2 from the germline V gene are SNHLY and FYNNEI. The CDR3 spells CASSELGRSNTIYF. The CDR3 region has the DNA TGTGCCAGCAGTGAATTGGGCAGATCGAACACCATATATTTT.

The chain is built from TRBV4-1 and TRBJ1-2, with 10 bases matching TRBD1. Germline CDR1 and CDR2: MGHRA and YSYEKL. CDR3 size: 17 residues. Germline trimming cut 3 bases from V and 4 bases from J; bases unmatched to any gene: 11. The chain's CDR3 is CASSHSLGGQGPYGYTF. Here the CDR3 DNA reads TGCGCCAGCAGCCATTCGTTGGGGGGACAGGGGCCCTATGGCTACACCTTC.

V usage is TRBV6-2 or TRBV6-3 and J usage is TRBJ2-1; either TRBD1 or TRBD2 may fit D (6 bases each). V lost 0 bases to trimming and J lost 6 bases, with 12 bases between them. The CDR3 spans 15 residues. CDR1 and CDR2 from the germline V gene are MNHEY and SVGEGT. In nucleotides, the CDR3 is TGTGCCAGCAGTTACTCTAGCGGAGGGGGCAATGAGCAGTTCTTC. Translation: CASSYSSGGGNEQFF.

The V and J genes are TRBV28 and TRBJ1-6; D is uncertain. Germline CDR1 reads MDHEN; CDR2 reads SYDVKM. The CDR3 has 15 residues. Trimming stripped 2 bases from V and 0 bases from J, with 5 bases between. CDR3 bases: TGTGCCAGCAGTTTAGGCCGCTCCTATAATTCACCCCTCCACTTT. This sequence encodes CASSLGRSYNSPLHF.

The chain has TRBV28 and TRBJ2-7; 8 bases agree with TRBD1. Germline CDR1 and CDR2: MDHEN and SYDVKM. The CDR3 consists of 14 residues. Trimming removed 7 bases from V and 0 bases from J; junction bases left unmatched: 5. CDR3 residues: CASIPGGSSYEQYF. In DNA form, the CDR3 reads TGTGCCAGCATCCCAGGGGGCAGCTCCTACGAGCAGTACTTC.

The CDR3 bases are TGCAGCGTTGAAGATCCCGGGGAAGACACCATATATTTT. Translating gives CSVEDPGEDTIYF. V gene TRBV29-1 combines with J gene TRBJ1-3, with D unresolved. Germline values: CDR1 SQVTM, CDR2 ANQGSEA. This CDR3 region has 13 residues. V dropped 0 bases and J dropped 8 bases, with 11 bases sitting between them.

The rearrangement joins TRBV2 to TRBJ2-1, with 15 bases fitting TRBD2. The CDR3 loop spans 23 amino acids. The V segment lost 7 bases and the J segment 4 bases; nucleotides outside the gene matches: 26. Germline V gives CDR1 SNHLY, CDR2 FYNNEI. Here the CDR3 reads CASTWVGWTSGGAASWEYNEQFF. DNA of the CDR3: TGTGCCAGCACCTGGGTGGGTTGGACTAGCGGGGGGGCCGCCTCCTGGGAGTACAATGAGCAGTTCTTC. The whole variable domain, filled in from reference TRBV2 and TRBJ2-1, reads EPEVTQTPSHQVTQMGQEVILRCVPISNHLYFYWYRQILGQKVEFLVSFYNNEISEKSEIFDDQFSVERPDGSNFTLKIRSTKLEDSAMYFCASTWVGWTSGGAASWEYNEQFFGPGTRLTVL.

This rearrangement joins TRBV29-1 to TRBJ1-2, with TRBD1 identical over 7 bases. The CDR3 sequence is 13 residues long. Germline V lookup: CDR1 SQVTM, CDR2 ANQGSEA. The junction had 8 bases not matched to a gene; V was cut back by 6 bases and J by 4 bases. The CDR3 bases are TGCAGCGTCGCTGGCAGGGGGAGCTATGGCTACACCTTC. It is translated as CSVAGRGSYGYTF.

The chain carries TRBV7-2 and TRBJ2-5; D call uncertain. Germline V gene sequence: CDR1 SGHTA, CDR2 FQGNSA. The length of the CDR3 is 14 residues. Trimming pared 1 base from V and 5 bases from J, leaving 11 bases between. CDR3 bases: TGTGCCAGCAGCTTAGTTTCGCTTGCCGAGACCCAGTACTTC. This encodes CASSLVSLAETQYF.